Each of the 21 T cell receptor beta chains below was sequenced from the same sample in a study of blood T cell repertoires in COVID-19. Data came from immunoSEQ multiplex PCR; TCRdb stores just in-frame clones and leaves some out. The sample yields 130,000 or so clones, about four fifths seen once. The sample consisted of peripheral blood. Receptors originate from a woman aged 80 or over with acute or convalescent COVID-19.

This rearrangement joins TRBV3-1 (or the pseudogene TRBV3-2) to TRBJ1-6; no clear D. V lost 1 base and J 11 bases, leaving 6 bases between the germline ends. Germline V gene data show CDR1 as LGHDT and CDR2 as YNNKEL (reference sequence). CDR3 size: 12 residues. CDR3 in DNA: TGTGCCAGCAGCCAAGGGGAGGCACCCCTCCACTTT. Amino acids: CASSQGEAPLHF.

This sequence joins TRBV12-5 and TRBJ1-5, with TRBD1 matching 7 bases. Looked up from germline, CDR1 is LGHNT and CDR2 is FRNRAP. Trimming removed 7 bases from V and 3 bases from J; junction bases left unmatched: 9. The length of the CDR3 is 15 residues. The CDR3 bases are TGTGCTAGTGCCCCGGGACAGCTATTCAATCAGCCCCAGCATTTT. Its translation is CASAPGQLFNQPQHF. Full variable domain (rest looked up from reference TRBV12-5 and TRBJ1-5): DARVTQTPRHKVTEMGQEVTMRCQPILGHNTVFWYRQTMMQGLELLAYFRNRAPLDDSGMPKDRFSAEMPDATLATLKIQPSEPRDSAVYFCASAPGQLFNQPQHFGDGTRLSIL.

The chain employs TRBV5-4 and TRBJ1-1, with TRBD1 matching over 7 bases. V gave up 0 bases and J gave up 2 bases; unmatched junction bases: 4. Germline CDR1 reads SGHNT; CDR2 reads YYREEE (reference sequence). CDR3 length: 15 amino acids. The CDR3, as DNA: TGTGCCAGCAGCTTGGTGGGACAGCCTAACACTGAAGCTTTCTTT. It encodes CASSLVGQPNTEAFF.

J is TRBJ1-5 and V is TRBV19; D is unresolved. Looked up from germline, CDR1 is LNHDA and CDR2 is SQIVND (reference sequence). V shed 1 base and J shed 0 bases, with 7 bases lying between them. This CDR3 comprises 15 residues. CDR3 amino acids: CASSIAQLSNQPQHF. CDR3 DNA sequence: TGTGCCAGTAGTATAGCACAGCTTAGCAATCAGCCCCAGCATTTT.

This clone was observed a handful of times. The chain employs TRBV6-1 and TRBJ1-5; 9 nucleotides agree with TRBD1. The germline CDR1 and CDR2 sequences are MNHNS and SASEGT. The CDR3 runs to 15 residues. V was clipped by 2 bases and J by 6 bases; unmatched bases: 5. CDR3 amino acids: CASSEFGQGRQPQHF. CDR3 nucleotides: TGTGCCAGCAGTGAATTTGGACAGGGGCGTCAGCCCCAGCATTTT.

The chain recombines TRBV27 with TRBJ2-7, with 7 positions matching TRBD2. This CDR3 is built from 16 residues. Trimming took 6 bases from V and 2 from J; bases not matched to a gene: 13. Germline CDR1 is MNHEY and CDR2 is SMNVEV (reference sequence). CDR3 amino acids: CASSPTWTSLPYEQYF. The CDR3, as DNA: TGTGCCAGCAGCCCTACTTGGACTAGTCTGCCCTACGAGCAGTACTTC.

The chain carries TRBV6-4 and TRBJ2-3, with D perhaps matching TRBD2 (6 bases). Trimming stripped 1 base from V and 4 bases from J, with 15 bases between. The CDR3 loop spans 16 amino acids. CDR1 MRHNA and CDR2 SNTAGT come from the germline V gene. The CDR3 loop is CASSDCRGLASDTQYF. As DNA, the CDR3 is TGTGCCAGCAGTGACTGTAGGGGACTGGCCTCAGATACGCAGTATTTT.

The V gene is TRBV5-1, the J gene TRBJ1-2; D unclear. Trimming left V 1 base short and J 0 bases short, with 22 bases between. CDR1 SGHRS and CDR2 YFSETQ come from the germline V gene. The CDR3 length is 19 residues. The CDR3 region is CASSLSRRAWPGANYGYTF. In DNA form, the CDR3 reads TGCGCCAGCAGCTTGTCGCGCCGCGCCTGGCCGGGAGCTAACTATGGCTACACCTTC.

In its sample, this clone was seen a few times. The chain has TRBV5-1 and TRBJ2-1, with 8 bases that match TRBD2. The trim removed 2 bases at V and 4 bases at J, leaving 5 bases unmatched. Per germline, CDR1 SGHRS and CDR2 YFSETQ. The CDR3 runs to 15 residues. CDR3 coding DNA: TGCGCCAGCAGCTTTTCCCAGCGGGAGTACAATGAGCAGTTCTTC. Its protein is CASSFSQREYNEQFF.

This CDR3 reads CASSWRQGEAFF. CDR3 bases: TGTGCCAGCAGCTGGAGACAGGGTGAAGCTTTCTTT. The chain has TRBV7-9 and TRBJ1-1, with 7 nucleotides matching TRBD1. This CDR3 spans 12 amino acids. Trimming removed 4 bases from V and 7 bases from J; junction bases left unmatched: 3. Germline lookup yields CDR1 SEHNR and CDR2 FQNEAQ (reference sequence).

V is TRBV7-8 and J is TRBJ2-3; unclear D gene. The CDR3 is made up of 13 amino acids. V shed 2 bases and J shed 6 bases, with 9 bases lying between them. Germline CDR1 and CDR2: SGHVS and FQNEAQ. The CDR3: CASSLIGVDTQYF. CDR3 in DNA: TGTGCCAGCAGCTTAATCGGAGTCGATACGCAGTATTTT.

This clone was found a few times. The chain is built from TRBV6-5 and TRBJ2-5; the match to TRBD1 covers 7 bases. The germline V gene encodes CDR1 MNHEY and CDR2 SVGAGI. The J segment lost 8 bases and the V segment lost 0 bases, leaving 6 bases of the junction unmatched. CDR3 length: 14 amino acids. The CDR3, as DNA: TGTGCCAGCAGTTACTCGGGACAGTCGGAAACCCAGTACTTC. It is translated as CASSYSGQSETQYF.

The table lists this clone with a few counts. The rearrangement links TRBV7-8 to TRBJ2-5, with 14 bases aligning to TRBD2. V was pared by 5 bases and J by 4 bases, with 3 bases of the junction left unmatched. The CDR3 is 15 residues long. Germline V gene sequence: CDR1 SGHVS, CDR2 FQNEAQ. The CDR3 is CASSRLAGGRETQYF. CDR3 DNA sequence: TGTGCCAGCAGCCGACTAGCGGGGGGGCGAGAGACCCAGTACTTC.

The V call is TRBV19, the J call TRBJ2-3; possible D gene TRBD2, 5 bases. Trimming pared 5 bases from V and 0 bases from J, leaving 12 bases between. Germline CDR1 and CDR2: LNHDA and SQIVND (reference sequence). The CDR3 has 15 amino acids. In nucleotides, the CDR3 is TGTGCCAGTAGTGTTTTAGCGCTAAGCACAGATACGCAGTATTTT. Translating gives CASSVLALSTDTQYF.

The genes are TRBV21-1 and TRBJ1-2; no DNA check was done on the table's D call, TRBD1. TRBV21-1 is a pseudogene segment. This CDR3 has 15 residues. The CDR3 DNA sequence: TGTGCCAGCAGCAAAGGGTACAGGGACAGCTATGGCTACACCTTC. Its protein is CASSKGYRDSYGYTF.

This chain joins TRBV19 and TRBJ1-5; unclear D gene. The CDR3 consists of 15 residues. The V gene lost 7 bases and the J gene lost 6 bases, with 19 bases spanning the gap. Looked up from germline, CDR1 is LNHDA and CDR2 is SQIVND (reference sequence). The CDR3 region is CASTPLLRGAQPQHF. The CDR3 coding sequence is TGTGCCAGTACTCCTCTTTTGCGGGGAGCTCAGCCCCAGCATTTT.

The gene calls are TRBV29-1 and TRBJ2-3; 9 nucleotides match TRBD2. CDR1 and CDR2 from the germline V gene are SQVTM and ANQGSEA. The CDR3 loop spans 15 amino acids. J gave up 2 bases and V 6 bases, and 9 bases lay outside the gene matches. DNA for the CDR3: TGCAGCGTCCACCTTAGACTAGCGGACACAGATACGCAGTATTTT. It yields the protein CSVHLRLADTDTQYF.

This rearrangement joins TRBV2 to TRBJ2-5, with TRBD2 as a possible D gene (5 bases). Deletions cut 3 bases from V and 5 bases from J, with 10 bases between. There are 13 residues in the CDR3. Germline CDR1 and CDR2: SNHLY and FYNNEI. This chain's CDR3 is CASSEVGVETQYF. The CDR3 DNA reads TGTGCCAGCAGTGAGGTGGGAGTGGAGACCCAGTACTTC.

The chain uses TRBV30 and TRBJ1-2, with 7 bases that match TRBD1. With V trimmed by 1 base and J by 1 base, 18 bases remained unmatched. CDR1 GTSNPN and CDR2 SVGIG come from the germline V gene (reference sequence). The length of the CDR3 is 19 residues. This CDR3 is CAWSGGTGVTGVLNYGYTF. In DNA form, the CDR3 reads TGTGCCTGGAGTGGCGGAACCGGGGTAACAGGGGTCCTTAACTATGGCTACACCTTC.

A note on this clone: This sample includes further DNA sequences coding for the same CDR3. The rearrangement uses TRBV4-3 and TRBJ1-5; TRBD1 matches at 9 bases. The V segment lost 0 bases and the J segment 6 bases; nucleotides outside the gene matches: 9. The CDR3 contains 17 residues. From germline, CDR1 is LGHNA and CDR2 YSLEER. The CDR3 reads CASSQDHRPGQGQPQHF. In DNA, the CDR3 is TGCGCCAGCAGCCAAGATCATCGCCCGGGACAGGGTCAGCCCCAGCATTTT.

The chain is built from TRBV19 and TRBJ1-5; the match to TRBD1 covers 7 bases. There are 14 residues in the CDR3. Per germline, CDR1 LNHDA and CDR2 SQIVND (reference sequence). Losses at the gene ends were 5 bases for V and 5 bases for J; bases not matched to a gene: 6. CDR3 bases: TGTGCCAGTAGTGCCGGGACAGATTATCAGCCCCAGCATTTT. It specifies CASSAGTDYQPQHF.